This T cell receptor (beta chain) was sequenced in a study of T-cell reconstitution after alpha-beta-depleted transplantation in children. Preparation of the TCRbeta library was carried out with unique molecular identifiers. In TCRdb, the PCR reads were re-called with MiXCR into one record per CDR3 protein. The data show around 400,000 distinct CDR3 sequences, approximately 10% seen once. Here the sequenced sample was PBMCs from the stem cell graft donor, taken from the stem cell graft. The TCR sequence derives from a human donor who donated a stem cell graft to a child with acute myeloid leukemia.

In nucleotides, the CDR3 is TGTGCCAGCAGCTTGGCGTCGGGGGCAGATACGCAGTATTTT. It specifies CASSLASGADTQYF. J is TRBJ2-3 and V is TRBV5-4; D possibly corresponds to TRBD2 (6 bases). CDR1 and CDR2 from the germline V gene are SGHNT and YYREEE (reference sequence). Trimming took 0 bases from V and 4 from J, leaving 9 bases between them. The CDR3 contains 14 residues.